Following are 27 T cell receptor beta chains from one sample sequenced in a study of CD8 T cells in Susac syndrome. A quantity of roughly 0.5 to 1 ug RNA underwent reverse transcription using random hexamers. TCRdb fed the immunoSEQ multiplex PCR reads into MiXCR, producing one record per CDR3 protein. The data contain 65,000 to 90,000 distinct CDR3 sequences, roughly 95% of them seen just once; the ten biggest clones take up 0.3% to 0.45%. Sample: CD8+ T cells from PBMCs. Receptors were obtained from a human donor with multiple sclerosis.

This sequence joins TRBV28 and TRBJ1-1; 7 bases map to TRBD1. Per germline, CDR1 MDHEN and CDR2 SYDVKM. This CDR3 region has 14 residues. The junction had 6 bases not matched to a gene; V was cut back by 8 bases and J by 0 bases. Here the CDR3 reads CASLPQGMNTEAFF. The CDR3 DNA reads TGTGCCAGCCTTCCACAGGGGATGAACACTGAAGCTTTCTTT. The complete variable domain, with remaining parts taken from reference TRBV28 and TRBJ1-1, reads DVKVTQSSRYLVKRTGEKVFLECVQDMDHENMFWYRQDPGLGLRLIYFSYDVKMKEKGDIPEGYSVSREKKERFSLILESASTNQTSMYLCASLPQGMNTEAFFGQGTRLTVV.

The chain recombines TRBV27 with TRBJ2-1, with 8 bases aligning to TRBD2. Losses at the gene ends were 5 bases for V and 0 bases for J; bases not matched to a gene: 3. Germline CDR1 and CDR2: MNHEY and SMNVEV (reference sequence). CDR3 length: 15 residues. DNA for the CDR3: TGTGCCAGCAGTCCCGGGACTAGCTCCTACAATGAGCAGTTCTTC. Translated: CASSPGTSSYNEQFF.

The V gene is TRBV7-9, the J gene TRBJ2-7, with D unclear. The CDR3 loop spans 13 amino acids. V was cut by 5 bases and J by 2 bases, with 10 bases left in between. Germline V CDR1 and CDR2: SEHNR, FQNEAQ (reference sequence). The CDR3: CASSKTGAYEQYF. In DNA form, the CDR3 reads TGTGCCAGCAGCAAAACCGGAGCCTACGAGCAGTACTTC.

The chain recombines TRBV28 with TRBJ2-7; 7 bases agree with TRBD1. The CDR3 is 17 residues long. CDR1 and CDR2 (germline): MDHEN, SYDVKM. Trimming took 7 bases from V and 3 from J; bases not matched to a gene: 18. CDR3 coding DNA: TGTGCCAGCACCCTAAACGGTGGTGGGACAGATGGCTACGAGCAGTACTTC. Encoded protein: CASTLNGGGTDGYEQYF.

This clonotype was recorded only once. This CDR3 reads CSVNFGTYSYEQYF. CDR3 nucleotide sequence: TGCAGCGTTAACTTCGGGACATACTCCTACGAGCAGTACTTC. This sequence joins TRBV29-1 and TRBJ2-7; tentative D call: TRBD1 (6 bases). Trimming pared 5 bases from V and 0 bases from J, leaving 14 bases between. Germline V gene data show CDR1 as SQVTM and CDR2 as ANQGSEA. The CDR3 length is 14 residues.

This chain links TRBV7-9 with TRBJ2-1; weak D call: TRBD1 (5 bases). Trimming shortened V by 0 bases and J by 9 bases, and 15 bases separated the two germline ends. This CDR3 comprises 15 residues. CDR1 is SEHNR, CDR2 FQNEAQ, per germline (reference sequence). This CDR3 is CASSLAEGAKVEQFF. CDR3 coding DNA: TGTGCCAGCAGCTTAGCTGAAGGGGCGAAAGTTGAGCAGTTCTTC.

The J gene is TRBJ1-1, the V gene TRBV6-2 or TRBV6-3; maybe TRBD1 (5 bases). The V gene's germline CDR1 is MNHEY and CDR2 SVGEGT. V was pared by 4 bases and J by 0 bases, with 15 bases between. This CDR3 has 16 residues. DNA of the CDR3: TGTGCCAGCAGTTCCTCATTACAGGCCCTGAACACTGAAGCTTTCTTT. Translating it yields CASSSSLQALNTEAFF.

V gene TRBV5-6 combines with J gene TRBJ2-7; D may be TRBD1 (6 bases). There are 14 residues in the CDR3. From germline, CDR1 is SGHDT and CDR2 YYEEEE. V was cut by 4 bases and J by 3 bases, with 14 bases left in between. Here the CDR3 reads CASSHRQGFYEQYF. DNA for the CDR3: TGTGCCAGCAGCCATAGGCAGGGGTTCTACGAGCAGTACTTC.

This chain joins TRBV19 and TRBJ2-7; the D is unclear. CDR3 length equals 13 residues. Germline V CDR1 and CDR2: LNHDA, SQIVND (reference sequence). V gave up 4 bases and J gave up 7 bases, with 14 bases separating them. CDR3 in amino acids: CASSTQSTGEQYF. The CDR3 DNA reads TGTGCCAGTAGTACTCAGTCCACTGGGGAGCAGTACTTC.

The chain has TRBV12-5 and TRBJ1-2; TRBD1 might be the D (6 bases). The V gene's germline CDR1 is LGHNT and CDR2 FRNRAP. The CDR3 is made up of 13 amino acids. V gave up 3 bases and J gave up 4 bases, with 9 bases separating them. The CDR3 loop reads CASGFQGRYGYTF. CDR3 sequence (DNA): TGTGCTAGTGGTTTCCAGGGGCGCTATGGCTACACCTTC.

The rearrangement uses TRBV7-9 and TRBJ2-4; 8 bases fit TRBD1. V gave up 5 bases and J gave up 3 bases; unmatched junction bases: 6. Looked up from germline, CDR1 is SEHNR and CDR2 is FQNEAQ (reference sequence). The CDR3 has 15 amino acids. In nucleotides, the CDR3 is TGTGCCAGCAGCCTTCAGGGGGCAGGCAAAAACATTCAGTACTTC. As protein: CASSLQGAGKNIQYF.

V and J are TRBV29-1 and TRBJ1-1; D is perhaps TRBD1 (5 bases). Germline values: CDR1 SQVTM, CDR2 ANQGSEA. V was pared by 8 bases and J by 5 bases, with 12 bases between. The CDR3 runs to 11 residues. In nucleotides, the CDR3 is TGCAGCACTGAAGGGGTGACTGAAGCTTTCTTT. It yields the protein CSTEGVTEAFF. The full variable domain, with the rest looked up from reference TRBV29-1 and TRBJ1-1, is SAVISQKPSRDICQRGTSLTIQCQVDSQVTMMFWYRQQPGQSLTLIATANQGSEATYESGFVIDKFPISRPNLTFSTLTVSNMSPEDSSIYLCSTEGVTEAFFGQGTRLTVV.

The chain employs TRBV7-9 and TRBJ1-1; possible D gene TRBD1, 5 bases. Germline V gene sequence: CDR1 SEHNR, CDR2 FQNEAQ (reference sequence). The CDR3 consists of 11 residues. Trimming cost V 11 bases and J 7 bases, with 14 bases left between them. CDR3 coding DNA: TGTGCCGTGGTGTGGGGCGGTGAAGCTTTCTTT. Residues: CAVVWGGEAFF.

This rearrangement joins TRBV7-9 to TRBJ2-1; 7 bases are shared with TRBD1. Germline-derived CDR1 and CDR2 are SEHNR and FQNEAQ (reference sequence). V lost 1 base, J lost 10 bases, and 7 bases stayed unmatched. The CDR3 runs to 14 residues. CDR3 bases: TGTGCCAGCAGCTTAGGGGACAGAGGCCAGGAGCAGTTCTTC. It yields the protein CASSLGDRGQEQFF.

The chain employs TRBV19 and TRBJ2-7, with 7 bases identical to TRBD2. Germline V CDR1 and CDR2: LNHDA, SQIVND (reference sequence). The CDR3 totals 16 residues. Germline trimming cut 0 bases from V and 1 base from J; bases unmatched to any gene: 6. CDR3 nucleotide sequence: TGTGCCAGTAGTATAGATCTATCGCGGGGGTCCTACGAGCAGTACTTC. It is translated as CASSIDLSRGSYEQYF. The variable domain in full, completed from reference TRBV19 and TRBJ2-7, reads DGGITQSPKYLFRKEGQNVTLSCEQNLNHDAMYWYRQDPGQGLRLIYYSQIVNDFQKGDIAEGYSVSREKKESFPLTVTSAQKNPTAFYLCASSIDLSRGSYEQYFGPGTRLTVT.

The J gene is TRBJ2-7, the V gene TRBV6-1; a possible D gene is TRBD1 (5 bases). The length of the CDR3 is 14 residues. The ends were cut back, 2 bases at V and 4 bases at J, with 12 bases in the middle. CDR1 is MNHNS, CDR2 SASEGT, per germline. CDR3 nucleotides: TGTGCCAGCAGTGAATCCTACAGGACGTACGAGCAGTACTTC. As protein: CASSESYRTYEQYF.

This clonotype was detected once. The V and J genes are TRBV29-1 and TRBJ1-6; no definite D call. V lost 1 base and J 14 bases, leaving 21 bases between the germline ends. The CDR3 is 15 residues long. Per the germline V gene, CDR1 is SQVTM and CDR2 is ANQGSEA. CDR3 in DNA: TGCAGCGTTGAAGTCGTCGGGGAGCCGATGGGATCCCTCCACTTT. Translated, it gives CSVEVVGEPMGSLHF.

This sequence joins TRBV6-5 and TRBJ2-1, with 8 bases matching TRBD2. J lost 6 bases, V lost 6 bases, and 7 bases had no gene match. The CDR3 spans 14 residues. The germline V gene has CDR1 MNHEY and CDR2 SVGAGI. In DNA, the CDR3 is TGTGCCAGCAGCTATCCCGGGACTAGCAATGAGCAGTTCTTC. This translates into CASSYPGTSNEQFF.

The V gene is TRBV7-2, the J gene TRBJ2-7; D might be TRBD1 (5 bases). This CDR3 comprises 13 residues. V dropped 4 bases and J dropped 4 bases, with 11 bases sitting between them. Germline lookup yields CDR1 SGHTA and CDR2 FQGNSA. This CDR3 reads CASSSTQGYEQYF. Here the CDR3 DNA reads TGTGCCAGCAGCTCCACCCAGGGATACGAGCAGTACTTC.

The V call is TRBV6-4, the J call TRBJ2-2; 10 nucleotides align to TRBD2. CDR1 MRHNA and CDR2 SNTAGT come from the germline V gene. V shed 5 bases and J 4 bases; nucleotides not matched to a gene: 1. This CDR3 contains 14 residues. The CDR3 reads CASSSGGATGELFF. The CDR3 DNA sequence: TGTGCCAGCAGTAGCGGGGGGGCCACCGGGGAGCTGTTTTTT.

The CDR3 region is CASRWDTTGEQYF. The CDR3 bases are TGTGCCAGCAGATGGGACACCACTGGGGAGCAGTACTTC. The chain recombines TRBV5-6 with TRBJ2-7, with a tentative D call TRBD1 (6 bases). Germline CDR1 reads SGHDT; CDR2 reads YYEEEE. Trimming left V 5 bases short and J 7 bases short, with 16 bases between. The CDR3 loop spans 13 amino acids.

The chain carries TRBV20-1 and TRBJ2-2; D is undetermined. Trimming left V 0 bases short and J 3 bases short, with 11 bases between. Germline V gene sequence: CDR1 DFQATT, CDR2 SNEGSKA (reference sequence). The CDR3 is 15 residues long. The CDR3 protein is CSARDLAGDTGELFF. CDR3 coding DNA: TGCAGTGCTAGAGATCTCGCAGGAGACACCGGGGAGCTGTTTTTT.

The chain uses TRBV6-5 and TRBJ2-2; no firm D call. Germline-derived CDR1 and CDR2 are MNHEY and SVGAGI. The CDR3 length is 12 residues. CDR3 region: CAASLGTGELFF. The CDR3 DNA reads TGTGCAGCCAGCTTGGGCACCGGGGAGCTGTTTTTT.

The genes are TRBV7-2 and TRBJ2-7; 11 positions agree with TRBD2. The CDR3 length is 15 residues. Germline-derived CDR1 and CDR2 are SGHTA and FQGNSA. The V segment lost 5 bases and the J segment 2 bases; nucleotides outside the gene matches: 5. CDR3 DNA: TGTGCCAGCAGCCCTAGCGGGAGGATTCCCTACGAGCAGTACTTC. Amino acids: CASSPSGRIPYEQYF.

In the case of this clonotype: A junction end diverges from the germline sequence, so it may reflect a read error. V is TRBV2 and J is TRBJ1-1; D ambiguous. The germline CDR1 and CDR2 sequences are SNHLY and FYNNEI. CDR3 length: 11 residues. The CDR3 sequence is CAGSVGTEAFF. In DNA, the CDR3 is TGTGCCGGCAGTGTGGGTACTGAAGCTTTCTTT. The full variable domain, its missing parts supplied by reference TRBV2 and TRBJ1-1, is EPEVTQTPSHQVTQMGQEVILRCVPISNHLYFYWYRQILGQKVEFLVSFYNNEISEKSEIFDDQFSVERPDGSNFTLKIRSTKLEDSAMYFCAGSVGTEAFFGQGTRLTVV.

This chain uses TRBV4-2 with TRBJ1-6; possibly TRBD1 for D (5 bases). Germline V gene data show CDR1 as LGHNA and CDR2 as YNFKEQ. Trimming removed 2 bases from V and 7 bases from J, with 15 bases in between. This CDR3 spans 16 amino acids. CDR3 DNA: TGTGCCAGCAGCCAATCCACCGGGACGGCAAATTCACCCCTCCACTTT. Translated, it gives CASSQSTGTANSPLHF.

The chain is built from TRBV7-3 and TRBJ2-1; 8 positions agree with TRBD1. J gave up 6 bases and V 5 bases, and 15 bases lay outside the gene matches. The CDR3 has 17 amino acids. Germline assignment: CDR1 SGHTA and CDR2 FQGTGA. DNA for the CDR3: TGTGCCAGCAGCCCCGGACGCCGGGACAGGCCGGTCAATGAGCAGTTCTTC. Translated: CASSPGRRDRPVNEQFF.